A selection of T cell receptor beta chains follows, all from one sample in a study of T cells in Graves' hyperthyroidism and ophthalmopathy. TCRdb re-called the multiplex PCR reads with MiXCR, one entry per CDR3 protein. The data contain a few hundred thousand distinct CDR3 sequences, 15% to 20% of them singletons. Sequencing input: blood. The receptor source for this set is a woman aged 40 to 50 with Graves' ophthalmopathy. Both conserved end residues are part of each CDR3. Where a row states a size, it is once, few, many or the class of an expanded clone; other rows omit it.

>many|TRBV4-1
CASSHGPGQGGSEQYF
>many|TRBV4-3
CASSQEFRTYEQYF
>many|TRBV14
CASSQGLAGGPGQYF
>many|TRBV7-4
CASSSNRLAGLRYEQYF
>many|TRBV6-5
CASSYSGRDNEQFF
>many|TRBV12-3/TRBV12-4
CASSFWTETTRSRETQYF
>many|TRBV12-3/TRBV12-4
CASSFVHNRYSNQPQHF
>many|TRBV4-1
CASSQTQLAKNIQYF
>.|TRBV28
CASSALQGYYGYSF
>few|TRBV2
CASSPLWQETQYF
>many|TRBV27
CASSSVEGRGEQYF
>many|TRBV6-5
CASTHLYGYTF
>.|TRBV20-1
CSAIMRVQETQYF
>.|TRBV19
CASSIKLQETQYF
>many|TRBV30
CAWSWGGGYTF
>few|TRBV6-1
CASSWGGVSSYEQYF
>many|TRBV5-1
CASSLDRELVTDTQYF
>many|TRBV28
CASSLYTGLNTEAFF
>many|TRBV6-2/TRBV6-3
CASSQGTAVYGYTF
>.|TRBV6-1
CASLDRAAEQYF
>many|TRBV6-2/TRBV6-3
CASSYGGDRPTYEQYF
>once|TRBV5-1
CASSMPGTKETQYF
>.|TRBV30
CAWTSEAGTNYGYTF
>many|TRBV6-5
CASSLRGMDQPQHF
>many|TRBV5-1
CASSPAAGVISYEQYF
>.|TRBV30
CAWRGTSAAESSYEQYF
>.|TRBV6-2/TRBV6-3
CASSLDRDSVLGQYF
>many|TRBV5-1
CASRFGQGTYYEQYF
>many|TRBV20-1
CSAERPGQSSYEQYF
>many|TRBV19
CASNGQAPTNYGYTF
>many|TRBV5-5
CASSLVGSGDYEQYF
>many|TRBV24-1
CATSDPQASNQPQHF
>many|TRBV9
CASSVDQGGADYGYTF
>many|TRBV4-1
CASSQAEQYF
>many|TRBV7-8
CASSFSGPDQPQHF
>.|TRBV15
CATSRDLGTASYEQYF
>many|TRBV7-8
CASSLRRTPYEQYF
>many|TRBV6-1
CARSSRTEAFF
>many|TRBV12-5
CASGFLQGYTEAFF
>many|TRBV12-3/TRBV12-4
CASSFFGAVSSSGNTIYF
>once|TRBV30
CAWSYTGRNQPQHF
>many|TRBV2
CASSPGVGVSNTEAFF
>many|TRBV5-6
CASTPGRQGNIQYF
>many|TRBV28
CASSSDSFYEQYF
>few|TRBV5-6
CASSRTNRNNQPQHF
>many|TRBV5-1
CASSLVPEHYEQYF
>.|TRBV6-5
CASSSLGLAGEQYF
>.|TRBV27
CASSLKDRAYEQYF
>few|TRBV20-1
CSATPPDHYEQYF
>.|TRBV6-1
CASSVTIGRATEQFF
>few|TRBV6-1
CASSEGPSYEQYF
>many|TRBV12-3/TRBV12-4
CASAEAGGPYEQYF
>many|TRBV12-3/TRBV12-4
CASSVFFGDTEAFF